This T cell receptor (beta chain) was obtained from a study of blood T cells in healthy people across ages. For the second PCR, which ran for about 7 to 11 cycles, a sample-barcoded 5' primer and a J-beta primer mix were used. TCRdb called the 5' RACE reads again in MiXCR, with one record for every CDR3 protein. In the table there are 540,000 or so distinct CDR3 sequences, approximately 27% of which are singletons. Approximately 9.2 milliliters was the volume of peripheral blood drawn from each donor. Total RNA, at least 6 micrograms per sample, came from PBMCs. Per germline, CDR1 SGHTA and CDR2 FQGNSA. Germline trimming cut 5 bases from V and 6 bases from J; bases unmatched to any gene: 4. The length of the CDR3 is 14 residues.

The sequence was obtained from a woman in her seventies in good health. The chain employs TRBV7-2 and TRBJ1-4, with 9 positions matching TRBD1. Input material: blood. The CDR3 reads CASSLQGAYEKLFF. The DNA of the CDR3 is TGTGCCAGCAGCCTACAGGGGGCGTATGAAAAACTGTTTTTT.